The 30 T cell receptor beta chains below were found in one sample sequenced in a study of graft-versus-host responses after intestinal transplantation (dated by TCRdb to about 2021). No antigen has been identified for these receptors. Taken with the paper, the label for time point translates to: cells obtained before transplantation from donor or recipient. The library was produced with the immunoSEQ multiplex PCR assay. Sourced from immuneACCESS, this table was stored by TCRdb with only in-frame sequences that have V and J called. A share of the clones is absent; for the studies checked, an unresolved V gene accounts for under half, and the remainder has no known explanation. The sample contains some 100,000 clones, approximately 95% of them found a single time. The top ten clonotypes cover 1% to 1.4% of the sample. The sample was unstimulated CD8+ T cells sorted from spleen or lymph node cells, taken before transplant. The receptors here all came from a human donor who was the organ donor for an intestinal transplant.

V and J are TRBV28 and TRBJ1-2, with 10 bases that match TRBD1. Looked up from germline, CDR1 is MDHEN and CDR2 is SYDVKM. The CDR3 extends over 19 amino acids. The trim removed 6 bases at V and 4 bases at J, leaving 20 bases unmatched. The CDR3, as DNA: TGTGCCAGCAGCCATCTCTTTGGGACAGGGGCCCACATCGTCTATGGCTACACCTTC. Protein sequence: CASSHLFGTGAHIVYGYTF.

The chain combines TRBV4-2 with TRBJ2-7; tentatively, D is TRBD2 (6 bases). The V gene's germline CDR1 is LGHNA and CDR2 YNFKEQ. V lost 0 bases and J lost 6, with 9 bases in between. The CDR3 has 13 residues. In nucleotides, the CDR3 is TGTGCCAGCAGCCAAGATCTGGGGGGCGAGCAGTACTTC. Its translation: CASSQDLGGEQYF.

The V gene is TRBV29-1, the J gene TRBJ1-2; 10 bases line up with TRBD1. The CDR3 has 14 residues. Germline loops: CDR1 SQVTM, CDR2 ANQGSEA. The J segment lost 8 bases and the V segment lost 4 bases, leaving 10 bases of the junction unmatched. DNA of the CDR3: TGCAGCGTTGTAGGGACAGGGGACTTCTACGGCTACACCTTC. As protein: CSVVGTGDFYGYTF. Supplemented by reference TRBV29-1 and TRBJ1-2, the full variable domain reads SAVISQKPSRDICQRGTSLTIQCQVDSQVTMMFWYRQQPGQSLTLIATANQGSEATYESGFVIDKFPISRPNLTFSTLTVSNMSPEDSSIYLCSVVGTGDFYGYTFGSGTRLTVV.

On this clone: One end of the junction fails to match germline, which may point to a read error. This chain links TRBV9 with TRBJ2-7, with 8 bases aligning to TRBD2. CDR1 is SGDLS and CDR2 is YYNGEE in the germline V gene. The CDR3 spans 15 residues. The CDR3 DNA sequence: TGTGCCAGCAGCGTAGCTACGGGTAGCGGGGACGAACAGTACTTC. This translates into CASSVATGSGDEQYF.

The chain combines TRBV28 with TRBJ2-5, with D maybe TRBD2 (6 bases). V was clipped by 6 bases and J by 2 bases, with 13 bases between them. The CDR3 is made up of 14 amino acids. Germline values: CDR1 MDHEN, CDR2 SYDVKM. The CDR3 DNA reads as TGTGCCAGCAGAGATCTAGCGCGTCAAGAGACCCAGTACTTC. Protein sequence: CASRDLARQETQYF.

Here the CDR3 reads CASRRGHTEAFF. Written as DNA, the CDR3 is TGTGCCAGCAGAAGGGGCCACACTGAAGCTTTCTTT. The rearrangement uses TRBV11-2 and TRBJ1-1; D might be TRBD1 (5 bases). The germline V gene has CDR1 SGHAT and CDR2 FQNNGV. The CDR3 totals 12 residues. V was cut by 6 bases and J by 3 bases, with 8 bases left in between.

This clone was seen a handful of times. This sequence joins TRBV30 and TRBJ2-7; 7 bases agree with TRBD1. This CDR3 contains 11 residues. Germline V gene sequence: CDR1 GTSNPN, CDR2 SVGIG (reference sequence). The J segment lost 5 bases and the V segment lost 5 bases, leaving 3 bases of the junction unmatched. Here the CDR3 DNA reads TGTGCCTGGGGGGACAGCCACGAGCAGTACTTC. Its protein is CAWGDSHEQYF.

The J gene is TRBJ2-7, the V gene TRBV7-9; 9 bases fit TRBD1. V dropped 4 bases and J dropped 4; count of bases not matched to a gene: 2. Germline CDR1 SEHNR, CDR2 FQNEAQ (reference sequence). The CDR3 length is 13 residues. CDR3 sequence reads: CASSWTGAYEQYF. In nucleotides, the CDR3 is TGTGCCAGCAGCTGGACAGGGGCTTACGAGCAGTACTTC.

The CDR3 region is CASSQDRGIRTEAFF. CDR3 in DNA: TGTGCCAGCTCACAAGACAGGGGTATCCGCACTGAAGCTTTCTTT. The chain combines TRBV18 with TRBJ1-1; 8 bases align to TRBD1. Germline V gene data show CDR1 as KGHSH and CDR2 as LQKENI. CDR3 length: 15 residues. Trimming took 4 bases from V and 4 from J; bases not matched to a gene: 8.

V gene TRBV13 combines with J gene TRBJ2-1, with TRBD1 matching over 12 bases. CDR1 is PRHDT and CDR2 is FYEKMQ in the germline V gene (reference sequence). The CDR3 loop spans 15 amino acids. The V and J ends lost 5 bases and 7 bases, in that order; junction bases with no gene match: 6. CDR3: CASSLGTGGLNEQFF. In DNA, the CDR3 is TGTGCCAGCAGCCTCGGGACAGGGGGCCTGAATGAGCAGTTCTTC.

The CDR3 loop is CASSFRTSKETQYF. For the CDR3, the DNA is TGTGCCAGCAGCTTCAGGACTTCCAAAGAGACCCAGTACTTC. This chain joins TRBV7-2 and TRBJ2-5; weak D call: TRBD2 (5 bases). This CDR3 comprises 14 residues. V lost 3 bases and J 3 bases, leaving 11 bases between the germline ends. Germline V gene lookup returns CDR1 SGHTA and CDR2 FQGNSA.

This chain connects TRBV11-1 to TRBJ2-1; D possibly corresponds to TRBD1 (6 bases). The CDR3 sequence is 16 residues long. Trimming shortened V by 6 bases and J by 4 bases, and 19 bases separated the two germline ends. In germline, CDR1 is SGHAT, CDR2 FQDESV (reference sequence). CDR3 amino acids: CASSPYPGHRYNEQFF. The CDR3 coding sequence is TGTGCCAGCAGTCCATACCCGGGACATAGATACAATGAGCAGTTCTTC.

This sequence joins TRBV6-8 and TRBJ2-2, with 9 positions matching TRBD2. Germline CDR1 reads MNHGY; CDR2 reads SAAAGT. Germline trimming cut 11 bases from V and 8 bases from J; bases unmatched to any gene: 15. There are 15 residues in the CDR3. The CDR3: CAVTTGTSKVGELFF. CDR3 sequence (DNA): TGTGCCGTAACTACCGGGACTAGCAAGGTGGGGGAGCTGTTTTTT.

The chain is built from TRBV29-1 and TRBJ1-2; TRBD1 matches at 10 bases. V lost 1 base, J lost 4 bases, and 9 bases stayed unmatched. Looked up from germline, CDR1 is SQVTM and CDR2 is ANQGSEA. The CDR3 has 16 residues. CDR3 residues: CSVEGTGGATSYGYTF. CDR3 coding DNA: TGCAGCGTTGAAGGGACAGGGGGGGCGACTAGCTATGGCTACACCTTC.

The chain recombines TRBV27 with TRBJ2-1, with D possibly being TRBD2 (6 bases). V was clipped by 6 bases and J by 5 bases, with 20 bases between them. This CDR3 has 16 residues. Germline CDR1 MNHEY, CDR2 SMNVEV (reference sequence). This CDR3 is CASRGLTPSLNNEQFF. The CDR3 coding sequence is TGTGCCAGCAGGGGACTCACCCCCTCCCTTAACAATGAGCAGTTCTTC.

CDR3 loop: CASSFMGQGYEQFF. The DNA for the CDR3 is TGTGCCAGCAGCTTTATGGGGCAGGGGTATGAGCAGTTCTTC. The chain employs TRBV12-1 and TRBJ2-1; no DNA check was done on the table's D call, TRBD1. TRBV12-1 is marked as a pseudogene. The CDR3 spans 14 residues.

This chain joins TRBV13 and TRBJ2-3, with 7 bases identical to TRBD2. This CDR3 has 18 amino acids. J was trimmed by 3 bases and V by 5 bases; bases with no gene match: 17. The germline V gene has CDR1 PRHDT and CDR2 FYEKMQ (reference sequence). CDR3 protein: CASSAGLVGGSETDTQYF. As DNA, the CDR3 is TGTGCCAGCAGCGCAGGCCTGGTCGGCGGGAGTGAAACAGATACGCAGTATTTT.

The sample holds a few counts of this clone. The genes are TRBV27 and TRBJ2-7; TRBD2 matches at 10 bases. Germline CDR1 is MNHEY and CDR2 is SMNVEV (reference sequence). The CDR3 runs to 15 residues. Germline trimming cut 5 bases from V and 2 bases from J; bases unmatched to any gene: 6. CDR3 coding DNA: TGTGCCAGCAGTATCGGACTAGCGGCTCCCTACGAGCAGTACTTC. Translated: CASSIGLAAPYEQYF.

This chain links TRBV6-5 with TRBJ1-4, with unresolved D. The germline V and J ends were trimmed by 3 bases and 0 bases, with 5 bases remaining between them. This CDR3 comprises 14 residues. The V gene's germline CDR1 is MNHEY and CDR2 SVGAGI. CDR3 bases: TGTGCCAGCAGTTATATCGCAACTAATGAAAAACTGTTTTTT. This codes for CASSYIATNEKLFF.

The genes are TRBV30 and TRBJ1-1; D is possibly TRBD1 (5 bases). This CDR3 has 12 residues. In germline, CDR1 is GTSNPN, CDR2 SVGIG (reference sequence). V was shortened by 3 bases and J by 5 bases, with 10 bases between the two germline ends. CDR3 DNA: TGTGCCTGGAGCAGGGTTGCAACTGAAGCTTTCTTT. Amino acids: CAWSRVATEAFF.

The chain couples TRBV2 to TRBJ2-2; no clear D. Between the trimmed V and J ends, which lost 6 bases and 2 bases, there was a span of 7 bases. The germline V gene has CDR1 SNHLY and CDR2 FYNNEI. This CDR3 is built from 13 residues. The CDR3 loop is CASREPNTGELFF. Here the CDR3 DNA reads TGTGCCAGCAGAGAGCCCAACACCGGGGAGCTGTTTTTT.

The V gene is TRBV4-3, the J gene TRBJ2-2, with 10 bases lining up with TRBD2. With 2 bases clipped from V and 7 bases from J, the junction kept 7 bases outside the gene matches. Germline CDR1 LGHNA, CDR2 YSLEER. This CDR3 region has 16 residues. The chain's CDR3 is CASSQLAGVGGGELFF. CDR3 coding DNA: TGCGCCAGCAGCCAACTAGCGGGAGTTGGGGGCGGGGAGCTGTTTTTT.

V gene TRBV5-1 combines with J gene TRBJ2-7; 9 bases are a match to TRBD1. The CDR3 is 16 amino acids. Germline V lookup: CDR1 SGHRS, CDR2 YFSETQ. After removal of 4 bases from V and 2 bases from J, the junction contained 10 bases not matched to a gene. CDR3 nucleotide sequence: TGCGCCAGCAGCCCTGACAGGGGGAAAAGAGCCTACGAGCAGTACTTC. This encodes CASSPDRGKRAYEQYF. The entire variable domain, with the rest obtained from reference TRBV5-1 and TRBJ2-7, is as follows: KAGVTQTPRYLIKTRGQQVTLSCSPISGHRSVSWYQQTPGQGLQFLFEYFSETQRNKGNFPGRFSGRQFSNSRSEMNVSTLELGDSALYLCASSPDRGKRAYEQYFGPGTRLTVT.

The CDR3 bases are TGTGCCAGCAGTGACGGGACTAGGTGGTTTTCGCAGTTCTTC. Residues: CASSDGTRWFSQFF. V and J are TRBV6-6 and TRBJ2-1; 8 positions agree with TRBD2. The CDR3 has 14 residues. The germline gives CDR1 MNHNY, CDR2 SVGAGI (reference sequence). V lost 5 bases to trimming and J lost 12 bases; unmatched junction nucleotides: 12.

As concerns this clone: The sample carries other DNA sequences with the same CDR3. The V and J genes are TRBV11-2 and TRBJ2-7; TRBD2 agrees at 11 bases. In germline, CDR1 is SGHAT, CDR2 FQNNGV. The trim removed 4 bases at V and 4 bases at J, leaving 3 bases unmatched. CDR3 length: 14 residues. CDR3 coding DNA: TGTGCCAGCAGCTCTAGCGGGAGGAGGTACGAGCAGTACTTC. It encodes CASSSSGRRYEQYF.

This chain links TRBV7-3 with TRBJ2-2; D unresolved. The V and J ends lost 5 bases and 6 bases respectively, with 7 bases between them. The CDR3 sequence is 12 residues long. CDR1 is SGHTA and CDR2 is FQGTGA in the germline V gene. CDR3 loop: CASSVGPGELFF. CDR3 in DNA: TGTGCCAGCAGCGTGGGCCCCGGGGAGCTGTTTTTT.

This clone came up once. The rearrangement links TRBV7-9 to TRBJ2-1; 7 bases map to TRBD2. CDR3 length equals 14 residues. Per the germline V gene, CDR1 is SEHNR and CDR2 is FQNEAQ (reference sequence). The V gene end was trimmed by 3 bases and the J gene end by 7 bases; junction bases not matched to a gene: 6. The chain's CDR3 is CASSLGGRSNEQFF. CDR3 DNA: TGTGCCAGCAGCTTGGGCGGGAGATCGAATGAGCAGTTCTTC.

This chain uses TRBV9 with TRBJ2-3; D possibly corresponds to TRBD2 (7 bases). V was shortened by 3 bases and J by 3 bases, with 20 bases between the two germline ends. The CDR3 consists of 17 residues. CDR1 is SGDLS and CDR2 is YYNGEE in the germline V gene. CDR3 in DNA: TGTGCCAGCAGCGGGGGTGTAAGCGGGACATTAACAGATACGCAGTATTTT. Protein product: CASSGGVSGTLTDTQYF.

The rearrangement joins TRBV19 to TRBJ2-1; the D is unclear. This CDR3 is 13 amino acids long. Trimming took off 5 bases at V and 3 bases at J, with 8 bases between the two ends. CDR1 LNHDA and CDR2 SQIVND come from the germline V gene (reference sequence). CDR3 protein: CASSGDLYNEQFF. CDR3 sequence (DNA): TGTGCCAGTAGTGGAGACCTCTACAATGAGCAGTTCTTC.

V is TRBV5-4 and J is TRBJ2-1; D possibly corresponds to TRBD1 (6 bases). V was pared by 7 bases and J by 4 bases, with 15 bases between. The germline gives CDR1 SGHNT, CDR2 YYREEE (reference sequence). The CDR3 contains 14 residues. CDR3 sequence reads: CASGSTGTYNEQFF. The CDR3 DNA follows: TGTGCCAGCGGCTCGACAGGCACATACAATGAGCAGTTCTTC.